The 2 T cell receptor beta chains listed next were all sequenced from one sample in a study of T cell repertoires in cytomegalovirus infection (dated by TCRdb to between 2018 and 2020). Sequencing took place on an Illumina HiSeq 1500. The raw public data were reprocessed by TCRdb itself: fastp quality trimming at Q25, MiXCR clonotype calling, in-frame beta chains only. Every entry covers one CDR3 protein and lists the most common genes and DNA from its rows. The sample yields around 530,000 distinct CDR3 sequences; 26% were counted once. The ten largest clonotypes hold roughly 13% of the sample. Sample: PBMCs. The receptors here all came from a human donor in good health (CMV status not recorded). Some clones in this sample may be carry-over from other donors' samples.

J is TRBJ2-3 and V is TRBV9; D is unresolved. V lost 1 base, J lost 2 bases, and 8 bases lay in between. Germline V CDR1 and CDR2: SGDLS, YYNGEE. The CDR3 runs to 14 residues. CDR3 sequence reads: CASSVKGNTDTQYF. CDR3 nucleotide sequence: TGTGCCAGCAGCGTAAAGGGTAACACAGATACGCAGTATTTT. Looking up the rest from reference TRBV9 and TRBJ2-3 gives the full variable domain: DSGVTQTPKHLITATGQRVTLRCSPRSGDLSVYWYQQSLDQGLQFLIQYYNGEERAKGNILERFSAQQFPDLHSELNLSSLELGDSALYFCASSVKGNTDTQYFGPGTRLTVL.

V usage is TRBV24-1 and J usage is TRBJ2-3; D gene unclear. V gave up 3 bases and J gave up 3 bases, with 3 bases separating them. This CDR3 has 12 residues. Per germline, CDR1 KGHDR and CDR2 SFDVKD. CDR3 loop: CATSDVTDTQYF. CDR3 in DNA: TGTGCCACCAGTGATGTGACAGATACGCAGTATTTT.